A single sample gave rise to the 18 T cell receptor beta chains below, sequenced in a study of Ad26.COV2.S vaccination and SARS-CoV-2 variants. Clones were read by immunoSEQ multiplex PCR, and TCRdb kept only the in-frame ones, dropping some. The sample records about 94,000 clones, approximately 77% being singletons. This sample comprised peripheral blood, obtained after recovery from COVID-19. The receptors were gathered from a human donor who had recovered from COVID-19.

This chain uses TRBV7-2 with TRBJ1-1; D is unclear. V dropped 5 bases and J dropped 1 base, with 8 bases sitting between them. Germline CDR1 and CDR2: SGHTA and FQGNSA. The CDR3 runs 13 residues. CDR3 nucleotide sequence: TGTGCCAGCAGCACCCAGAGGAACACTGAAGCTTTCTTT. This sequence encodes CASSTQRNTEAFF.

The V call is TRBV4-3, the J call TRBJ1-6; TRBD1 matches 7 bases. The CDR3 contains 16 residues. Unmatched junction bases numbered 6, after V lost 0 bases and J lost 7 bases. Looked up from germline, CDR1 is LGHNA and CDR2 is YSLEER. CDR3 DNA sequence: TGCGCCAGCAGCCAAGATGAGAGCAGGGGGAATTCACCCCTCCACTTT. This sequence encodes CASSQDESRGNSPLHF.

The chain uses TRBV11-3 and TRBJ1-1; D may be TRBD1 (6 bases). V dropped 1 base and J dropped 8 bases, with 17 bases sitting between them. The germline V gene has CDR1 SGHNT and CDR2 YENEEA. This CDR3 has 15 residues. This CDR3 reads CASSLGGQTGFEAFF. CDR3 DNA: TGTGCCAGCAGCTTAGGAGGACAGACAGGATTCGAAGCTTTCTTT.

This clone was recorded a few times. V is TRBV11-2 and J is TRBJ2-1; 8 bases are a match to TRBD1. The V and J ends lost 5 bases and 12 bases, in that order; junction bases with no gene match: 3. Germline V gives CDR1 SGHAT, CDR2 FQNNGV. The CDR3 covers 11 residues. CDR3 loop: CASSATGAQFF. In DNA, the CDR3 is TGTGCCAGCAGCGCGACAGGGGCGCAGTTCTTC.

The chain links TRBV5-4 to TRBJ2-1, with TRBD2 matching 13 bases. Losses at the gene ends were 3 bases for V and 7 bases for J; bases not matched to a gene: 4. Germline V gene sequence: CDR1 SGHNT, CDR2 YYREEE (reference sequence). This CDR3 contains 15 residues. The CDR3 loop is CASSSGLAGPNEQFF. CDR3 in DNA: TGTGCCAGCAGCTCGGGACTAGCGGGGCCTAATGAGCAGTTCTTC.

The chain recombines TRBV7-2 with TRBJ1-2; D call uncertain. The CDR3 covers 15 residues. V gave up 1 base and J gave up 8 bases, with 17 bases separating them. Germline V gene data show CDR1 as SGHTA and CDR2 as FQGNSA. CDR3 residues: CASSLDVNGLRGYTF. The CDR3 coding sequence is TGTGCCAGCAGCTTAGATGTGAATGGGCTACGGGGCTACACCTTC.

V gene TRBV11-3 combines with J gene TRBJ2-3, with 9 bases matching TRBD1. The CDR3 is 16 residues long. V gave up 5 bases and J gave up 2 bases; unmatched junction bases: 8. Looked up from germline, CDR1 is SGHNT and CDR2 is YENEEA. CDR3 DNA: TGTGCCAGCAGCCTCAGACAGGGGGGAGTCACAGATACGCAGTATTTT. Protein: CASSLRQGGVTDTQYF.

V is TRBV13 and J is TRBJ2-5; 7 bases fit TRBD1. This CDR3 has 15 residues. From germline, CDR1 is PRHDT and CDR2 FYEKMQ (reference sequence). V lost 4 bases, J lost 0 bases, and 5 bases stayed unmatched. The CDR3 sequence is CASSSRDSYQETQYF. The CDR3, as DNA: TGTGCCAGCAGCTCTCGGGACAGCTACCAAGAGACCCAGTACTTC.

This clone was seen only a few times. The chain employs TRBV7-9 and TRBJ2-3; no definite D call. Germline lookup yields CDR1 SEHNR and CDR2 FQNEAQ (reference sequence). V lost 7 bases, J lost 3 bases, and 20 bases lay in between. This CDR3 is built from 16 residues. CDR3: CASNLMVAGKTDTQYF. CDR3 sequence (DNA): TGTGCCAGCAACCTTATGGTGGCAGGCAAGACAGATACGCAGTATTTT.

This chain uses TRBV19 with TRBJ1-5, with TRBD1 matching over 10 bases. Losses at the gene ends were 5 bases for V and 7 bases for J; bases not matched to a gene: 11. In germline, CDR1 is LNHDA, CDR2 SQIVND (reference sequence). The CDR3 is 16 residues long. CDR3 bases: TGTGCCAGTAGTTCGAGGACAGGGGGTACGGGACAGCCCCAGCATTTT. It yields the protein CASSSRTGGTGQPQHF.

The V call is TRBV10-2, the J call TRBJ1-5; D is uncertain. The CDR3 is 13 amino acids. The germline gives CDR1 WSHSY, CDR2 SAAADI. V was clipped by 7 bases and J by 7 bases, with 14 bases between them. CDR3 residues: CASKEGWGQPQHF. The DNA for the CDR3 is TGCGCCAGCAAAGAAGGTTGGGGACAGCCCCAGCATTTT.

This chain links TRBV3-1 (or the pseudogene TRBV3-2) with TRBJ2-1; TRBD2 aligns across 10 bases. The germline gives CDR1 LGHDT, CDR2 YNNKEL (reference sequence). V lost 3 bases to trimming and J lost 4 bases; unmatched junction nucleotides: 6. This CDR3 is 16 amino acids long. The CDR3 region has the DNA TGTGCCAGCAGCCAGCCTAGGACTAGCGGATACAATGAGCAGTTCTTC. Protein: CASSQPRTSGYNEQFF.

The chain joins TRBV11-2 to TRBJ2-7; weak D call: TRBD1 (6 bases). Between the trimmed V and J ends, which lost 5 bases and 0 bases, there was a span of 14 bases. The CDR3 runs 15 residues. From germline, CDR1 is SGHAT and CDR2 FQNNGV. As DNA, the CDR3 is TGTGCCAGCAGCCTACCGGGACACATCTCCTACGAGCAGTACTTC. Amino acid sequence: CASSLPGHISYEQYF.

This clone showed up just once. CDR3 loop: CASSPMRGLGNYGYTF. The CDR3, as DNA: TGTGCCAGCAGCCCTATGAGGGGATTGGGGAACTATGGCTACACCTTC. The chain recombines TRBV7-8 with TRBJ1-2; tentatively, D is TRBD1 (5 bases). Per germline, CDR1 SGHVS and CDR2 FQNEAQ. Trimming took off 5 bases at V and 2 bases at J, with 18 bases between the two ends. The CDR3 has 16 amino acids.

This clone was picked up one time. The chain carries TRBV4-2 and TRBJ1-1; TRBD1 might be the D (5 bases). V was cut by 0 bases and J by 7 bases, with 12 bases left in between. CDR3 length equals 14 residues. The V gene's germline CDR1 is LGHNA and CDR2 YNFKEQ. The CDR3 DNA sequence: TGTGCCAGCAGCCAAGAAGAGGGACGGGTTGAAGCTTTCTTT. It is translated as CASSQEEGRVEAFF.

This clone was seen only a few times. The CDR3 DNA reads as TGTGCCAGCAGTTTAAGGGACATTTATCAGCCCCAGCATTTT. This gives the protein CASSLRDIYQPQHF. This sequence joins TRBV28 and TRBJ1-5; a possible D gene is TRBD1 (6 bases). V dropped 2 bases and J dropped 5 bases, with 10 bases sitting between them. Per the germline V gene, CDR1 is MDHEN and CDR2 is SYDVKM. There are 14 residues in the CDR3.

This chain joins TRBV5-6 and TRBJ2-7; D gene uncertain. Between the trimmed V and J ends, which lost 0 bases and 4 bases, there was a span of 11 bases. Germline-derived CDR1 and CDR2 are SGHDT and YYEEEE. The CDR3 spans 14 residues. The CDR3 bases are TGTGCCAGCAGCTTGGACCCGTTGCATTACGAGCAGTACTTC. This translates into CASSLDPLHYEQYF.

The chain carries TRBV15 and TRBJ2-7; the D is unclear. This CDR3 is 12 amino acids long. CDR1 and CDR2 from the germline V gene are LNHNV and YYDKDF (reference sequence). V shed 0 bases and J shed 6 bases, with 6 bases lying between them. This CDR3 is CATSRDTSEQYF. CDR3 sequence (DNA): TGTGCCACCAGCAGAGATACATCCGAGCAGTACTTC.